This T cell receptor beta chain originates from a study of cytomegalovirus exposure and HLA in healthy donors. It was with 60 Vbeta and 13 Jbeta primers that the PCR ran. Clones were sequenced by immunoSEQ multiplex PCR, and TCRdb holds only the in-frame ones, with some missing. Found here are about 110,000 clones, around four fifths of them singletons; the top ten hold roughly 9.2%. Trimming shortened V by 0 bases and J by 6 bases, and 12 bases separated the two germline ends. The V gene's germline CDR1 is SGHRS and CDR2 YFSETQ. This CDR3 spans 14 amino acids. The TCR originated in a middle-aged woman in good health and CMV-seropositive. The V gene is TRBV5-1, the J gene TRBJ1-2, with D perhaps matching TRBD1 (5 bases). The sequenced sample was PBMCs. CDR3 sequence: CASSLEPRVDGYTF. CDR3 bases: TGCGCCAGCAGCTTGGAGCCCAGGGTTGATGGCTACACCTTC.